This TCR beta chain originates from a study of blood T cell repertoires in COVID-19. Study-wide background: Material from acute and convalescent COVID-19 was sourced from the United States, Italy and Spain. PBMCs, B-cell-depleted T cells, or T cells were the source of the cDNA or gDNA that made up the material.

The CDR3 consists of 19 residues. The J segment lost 2 bases and the V segment lost 4 bases, leaving 8 bases of the junction unmatched. Germline CDR1 KGHDR, CDR2 SFDVKD. Authors' methods: Reference gene primer amplification gave estimated nucleated cell counts. Clones were read by immunoSEQ multiplex PCR, and TCRdb kept only the in-frame ones, dropping some. The V and J calls and clone size were taken over from that table, and D and trimming were inferred from the DNA. The profile shows about 300,000 clones, over 80% of them singletons. The origin of this receptor is a woman in her 40s who had recovered from COVID-19. The sequenced material came from peripheral blood. The rearrangement uses TRBV24-1 and TRBJ2-2; 14 bases are shared with TRBD2. As DNA, the CDR3 is TGTGCCACCAGTGACACCGGGACTAGCGGGGGAGTTAACACCGGGGAGCTGTTTTTT. Translation gives CATSDTGTSGGVNTGELFF.